One T cell receptor (beta chain) is described in this entry. In its sample, this clonotype was seen a few times. No antigen is known for it. Within one base of it there is no much larger clone, and no base qualities were kept. This sample is drawn from a study of early T cells in non-severe SARS-CoV-2 infection (dated by TCRdb to about 2021). In the study overall: Because TCR sequencing relied on bulk RNA taken from unsorted whole blood, pairing of alpha and beta chains was not possible.

The CDR3 runs 15 amino acids, cysteine and phenylalanine included. The sequence is cut down to CDR3 DNA, 45 bases in frame from base 1. The germline V gene sets CDR1 to MNHEY and CDR2 to SVGEGT. The junction carries 11 bases between V and J, which are trimmed by 0 bases and 5 bases respectively. Receptors were amplified or captured by 5' RACE. TCRdb records NextSeq 500 as the sequencer. The TCR library protocol attached unique molecular identifiers to individual cDNA molecules to correct for sequencing error and PCR bias. TCR alpha and beta chains were both sequenced, and the abundances of alpha and beta sequences in each sample were closely correlated with each other. In the original analysis: Decombinator V4 was used to annotate the V gene, J gene and CDR3 of the TCR sequences. Expanded TCRs were defined as changing significantly between any two time points under a Poisson model with p below 0.0001. TCR abundances were normalised to the total number of TCRs sequenced per sample and were expressed as counts per million. TRAV1-2 paired with TRAJ12, TRAJ20 or TRAJ33 defined MAIT TCRs, while TRAV10 paired with TRAJ18 defined iNKT TCRs. VDJdb, accessed 1 November 2021, was searched for CMV, EBV and SARS-CoV-2 annotated TCRs, with TCRs annotated for multiple antigens excluded. TCRdb redid the processing of the public reads, applying fastp at Q25 and MiXCR, and retained in-frame beta chains. CDR3 protein duplicates are merged, each entry listing the most common genes and DNA. The V and J calls were determined by TCRdb, not by the authors. The sample table records fewer than 80,000 distinct CDR3 sequences; approximately 13% of these occur just once. The ten largest clones take up approximately 4.7% of the sample.

A case-control design nested within a healthcare worker cohort in London, UK, was used, with weekly nasopharyngeal swab PCR tests and blood sampling performed. Healthcare workers were enrolled in the week of the UK lockdown, from 23 to 31 March 2020, and were followed every week for up to roughly 15 weeks. Study-level results and caveats: VDJdb matching was skewed toward anti-spike CD8 responses and likely underestimated virus-specific expansions, missing private and CD4 specificities.

The chain is assembled from TRBV6-2 or TRBV6-3 and TRBJ1-5; no D gene is confidently identified. Input material: whole blood. This TCR was sampled from an adult who was a healthcare worker with PCR-confirmed SARS-CoV-2 infection or an uninfected control (not recorded which). The DNA sequence is TGTGCCAGCAGTTACTCGTTAGGGAGTCATCAGCCCCAGCATTTT. Translation gives CASSYSLGSHQPQHF.